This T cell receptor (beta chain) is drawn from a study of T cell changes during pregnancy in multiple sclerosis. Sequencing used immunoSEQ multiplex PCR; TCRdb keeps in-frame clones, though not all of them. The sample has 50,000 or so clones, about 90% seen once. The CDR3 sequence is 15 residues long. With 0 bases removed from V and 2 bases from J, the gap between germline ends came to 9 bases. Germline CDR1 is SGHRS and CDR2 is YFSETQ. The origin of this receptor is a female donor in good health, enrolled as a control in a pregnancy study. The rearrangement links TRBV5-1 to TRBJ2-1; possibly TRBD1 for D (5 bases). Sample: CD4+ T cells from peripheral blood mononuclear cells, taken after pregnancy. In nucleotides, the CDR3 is TGCGCCAGCAGCTTGGAAGGACAAGCCTACAATGAGCAGTTCTTC. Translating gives CASSLEGQAYNEQFF.